The rows below give T cell receptor beta chains drawn from one sample of a study of OX40 agonist ivuxolimab in advanced cancers. The data were produced by immunoSEQ multiplex PCR, yet TCRdb's version contains in-frame clones alone and is incomplete. The table lists about 84,000 clones, 89% of them singletons. Material: CD4+ or CD8+ T cells sorted from blood, obtained in a trial of the OX40 agonist ivuxolimab. The receptors shown here come from an adult with an advanced solid tumor such as melanoma, head and neck, liver or kidney cancer. CDR3s include the opening cysteine and the closing phenylalanine or tryptophan. The order of the fields is D gene, V gene, J gene, clone size, CDR3 DNA, CDR3 protein. D genes are given only for firm matches. Clone size is given for some rows only: seen once, a few or many times, or a class if the clone is expanded.

D gene: TRBD1
V gene: TRBV19
J gene: TRBJ1-2
clone size: NA
CDR3 DNA: TGTGCCAGTAGTAGGACAGGGGAAGGCAGCGGCTACACCTTC
CDR3 protein: CASSRTGEGSGYTF

D gene: TRBD1
V gene: TRBV5-1
J gene: TRBJ1-2
clone size: once
CDR3 DNA: TGCGCCAGCAGCCAACAGGGGAACGGCGGCTACACCTTC
CDR3 protein: CASSQQGNGGYTF

D gene: TRBD2
V gene: TRBV2
J gene: TRBJ2-3
clone size: NA
CDR3 DNA: TGTGCCTGTGGGCGGGGGGCATCAGATACGCAGTATTTT
CDR3 protein: CACGRGASDTQYF

D gene: NA
V gene: TRBV6-1
J gene: TRBJ1-2
clone size: NA
CDR3 DNA: TGTGCCAGCAGTGAAGTGTTGGGGTCAGGGAGAGGCTACACCTTC
CDR3 protein: CASSEVLGSGRGYTF

D gene: TRBD1
V gene: TRBV5-1
J gene: TRBJ1-1
clone size: NA
CDR3 DNA: TGCGCCAGCAGCTTAACAGGGGGCGACACTGAAGCTTTCTTT
CDR3 protein: CASSLTGGDTEAFF

D gene: NA
V gene: TRBV4-2
J gene: TRBJ1-2
clone size: NA
CDR3 DNA: TGTGCCAGCAGCCAAGAGGCAGTGAACTATGGCTACACCTTC
CDR3 protein: CASSQEAVNYGYTF

D gene: TRBD1
V gene: TRBV6-5
J gene: TRBJ1-4
clone size: NA
CDR3 DNA: TGTGCCAGCAGTGCTCGACAGGGGGCTTGGGAAAAACTGTTTTTT
CDR3 protein: CASSARQGAWEKLFF

D gene: NA
V gene: TRBV7-2
J gene: TRBJ1-2
clone size: NA
CDR3 DNA: TGTGCCAGCAGCTTAGGGGCCCCCTATGGCTACACCTTC
CDR3 protein: CASSLGAPYGYTF

D gene: NA
V gene: TRBV27
J gene: TRBJ1-1
clone size: NA
CDR3 DNA: TGTGCCAGCAGTCTCTACGTTCAGAACACTGAAGCTTTCTTT
CDR3 protein: CASSLYVQNTEAFF

D gene: NA
V gene: TRBV18
J gene: TRBJ1-1
clone size: few
CDR3 DNA: TGTGCCAGCTCCCGGGACGGTGGAGGAACTGAAGCTTTCTTT
CDR3 protein: CASSRDGGGTEAFF

D gene: TRBD1
V gene: TRBV7-2
J gene: TRBJ2-2
clone size: NA
CDR3 DNA: TGTGCCAGCAGCCCGACAGGGACCTTAACCGGGGAGCTGTTTTTT
CDR3 protein: CASSPTGTLTGELFF

D gene: NA
V gene: TRBV7-2
J gene: TRBJ1-1
clone size: NA
CDR3 DNA: TGTGCCAGCAGCTTGCTTCGGAATATGAACACTGAAGCTTTCTTT
CDR3 protein: CASSLLRNMNTEAFF

D gene: NA
V gene: TRBV9
J gene: TRBJ1-1
clone size: NA
CDR3 DNA: TGTGCCAGCAGCCAACACTGGAACACTGAAGCTTTCTTT
CDR3 protein: CASSQHWNTEAFF

D gene: TRBD1
V gene: TRBV15
J gene: TRBJ2-1
clone size: NA
CDR3 DNA: TGTGCCACCAGCAGGCTCGGGACAGGGGGCTATGAGCAGTTCTTC
CDR3 protein: CATSRLGTGGYEQFF

D gene: NA
V gene: TRBV4-1
J gene: TRBJ2-7
clone size: NA
CDR3 DNA: TGCGCCAGCAGCCAATCGGGGCTTCCCTACGAGCAGTACTTC
CDR3 protein: CASSQSGLPYEQYF

D gene: NA
V gene: TRBV7-9
J gene: TRBJ2-2
clone size: NA
CDR3 DNA: TGTGCCAGCAGCACCGGGACGGCGAACACCGGGGAGCTGTTTTTT
CDR3 protein: CASSTGTANTGELFF